The clone carrying this T cell receptor (beta chain) has just one count. The CDR3 consists of 16 residues. CDR1 is MDHEN and CDR2 is SYDVKM in the germline V gene. The V and J ends lost 2 bases and 1 base respectively, with 12 bases between them. It was with random hexamers that roughly 0.45 to 1 ug RNA was reverse transcribed. TCRdb fed the immunoSEQ multiplex PCR reads into MiXCR, producing one record per CDR3 protein. The sample includes about 210,000 distinct CDR3 sequences, 95% of them seen just once. The data derive from a study of CD8 T cells in Susac syndrome. TCR beta sequencing was performed on blood CD8+ and CD4+ T cells. Each multiple sclerosis control was a treatment-naive patient with relapsing-remitting disease that was either stable or active.

Material: CD4+ T cells from PBMCs. The chain has TRBV28 and TRBJ2-1; D is undetermined. This sequence was found in a human donor with multiple sclerosis. CDR3 coding DNA: TGTGCCAGCAGTTTACCCGGCGTGGGGTCCTACAATGAGCAGTTCTTC. Translation: CASSLPGVGSYNEQFF.